This T cell receptor beta chain was observed in a study of monozygotic twins with inflammatory bowel disease. Each TCR library used 3500 ng of total RNA. TCRdb re-called the 5' RACE reads; one entry per CDR3 protein, DNA not given. The listing records roughly 150,000 distinct CDR3 sequences. Per the germline V gene, CDR1 is SGHTA and CDR2 is FQGTGA. The CDR3 spans 15 residues. Skipping T cell sorting, the study isolated total RNA directly from whole blood. The chain couples TRBV7-3 to TRBJ2-7; TCRdb lists TRBD2, though no DNA is available to test this call. The origin of this receptor is a human donor with ulcerative colitis or Crohn's disease, or a healthy co-twin of an affected twin (not recorded which). Material: blood. The CDR3 sequence: CASSRASGQTYEQYF.